Shown below are 4 T cell receptor beta chains from a single sample sequenced in a study of shared clonotypes between healthy human individuals. The assay was immunoSEQ multiplex PCR, and TCRdb's table has in-frame clones only and misses some. The sample lists about 1,800,000 clones; roughly 94% were seen once. CD45RO-negative, CCR7-selected cells formed the naive CD8 fraction, which excluded terminally differentiated effector memory CD45RA+ cells. Specimen: naive CD8+ T cells sorted from blood. The receptor source for this set is a young man in good health.

The chain combines TRBV28 with TRBJ2-7; TRBD1 agrees at 9 bases. CDR1 is MDHEN and CDR2 is SYDVKM in the germline V gene. V shed 4 bases, J shed 4 bases, and the junction held 8 bases outside the gene matches. The CDR3 spans 15 residues. In DNA form, the CDR3 reads TGTGCCAGCAGTTCCCCCGGGACAGGGTCATACGAGCAGTACTTC. It translates to CASSSPGTGSYEQYF.

This sequence joins TRBV10-3 and TRBJ2-5; D might be TRBD2 (5 bases). This CDR3 is built from 13 residues. Trimming removed 8 bases at V and 3 bases at J, with 13 bases between. Germline V gives CDR1 ENHRY, CDR2 SYGVKD. CDR3 region: CAIRGGREETQYF. DNA of the CDR3: TGTGCCATCCGGGGTGGTAGGGAAGAGACCCAGTACTTC.

The chain links TRBV11-2 to TRBJ2-3; 7 bases line up with TRBD2. The CDR3 contains 17 residues. Germline V gene data show CDR1 as SGHAT and CDR2 as FQNNGV. The trim removed 5 bases at V and 0 bases at J, leaving 11 bases unmatched. Here the CDR3 DNA reads TGTGCCAGCAGCCCCGCCAAGGGAGCGGGAAGCACAGATACGCAGTATTTT. Protein: CASSPAKGAGSTDTQYF.

As regards this clone: This same CDR3 is encoded by further DNA sequences in the sample. The chain couples TRBV11-2 to TRBJ2-7; D gene unclear. V lost 4 bases and J lost 0, with 4 bases in between. Germline lookup yields CDR1 SGHAT and CDR2 FQNNGV. The CDR3 extends over 12 amino acids. The DNA for the CDR3 is TGTGCCAGCAGCTCAAGCTCCTACGAGCAGTACTTC. Its translation: CASSSSSYEQYF.